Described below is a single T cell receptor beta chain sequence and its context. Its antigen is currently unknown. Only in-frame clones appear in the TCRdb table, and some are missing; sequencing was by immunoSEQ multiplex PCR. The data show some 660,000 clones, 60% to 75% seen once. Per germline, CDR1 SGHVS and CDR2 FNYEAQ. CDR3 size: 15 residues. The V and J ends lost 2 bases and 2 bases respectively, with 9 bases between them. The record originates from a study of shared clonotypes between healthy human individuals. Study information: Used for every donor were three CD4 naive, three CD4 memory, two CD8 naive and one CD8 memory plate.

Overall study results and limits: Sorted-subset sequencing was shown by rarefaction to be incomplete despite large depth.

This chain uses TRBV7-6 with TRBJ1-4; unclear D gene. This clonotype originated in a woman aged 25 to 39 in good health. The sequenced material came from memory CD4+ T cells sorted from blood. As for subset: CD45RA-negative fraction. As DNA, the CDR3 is TGTGCCAGCAGCTTACAGCCTTCCACTAATGAAAAACTGTTTTTT. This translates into CASSLQPSTNEKLFF.